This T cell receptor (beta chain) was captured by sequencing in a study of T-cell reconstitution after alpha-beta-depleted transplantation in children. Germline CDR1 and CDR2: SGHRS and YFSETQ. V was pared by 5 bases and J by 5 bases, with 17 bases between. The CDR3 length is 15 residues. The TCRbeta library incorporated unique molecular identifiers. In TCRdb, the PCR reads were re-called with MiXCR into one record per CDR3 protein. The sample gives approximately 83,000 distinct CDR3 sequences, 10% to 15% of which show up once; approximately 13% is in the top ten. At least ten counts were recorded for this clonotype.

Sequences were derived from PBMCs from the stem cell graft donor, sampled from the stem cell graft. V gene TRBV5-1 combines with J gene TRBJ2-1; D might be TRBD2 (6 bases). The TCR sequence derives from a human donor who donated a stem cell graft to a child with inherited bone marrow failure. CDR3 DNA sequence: TGCGCCAGCAGGGTAGAGGGAGGTTATGACAATGAGCAGTTCTTC. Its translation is CASRVEGGYDNEQFF.